The rows below give T cell receptor beta chains drawn from one sample of a study of T cells in Graves' hyperthyroidism and ophthalmopathy. TCRdb analysed the multiplex PCR reads with MiXCR anew, one entry per CDR3 protein. The sample lists roughly 800,000 distinct CDR3 sequences; about two fifths were seen once. The sequenced sample consisted of blood. Receptors were obtained from a man aged 18 to 35 with Graves' hyperthyroidism. Each CDR3 is given with its conserved first and last residue. A D gene is named only where the DNA matches it firmly. Rows may omit the clone size; those that give it use once, few, many or a size class.

d_gene,abundance,j_gene,v_gene,CDR3nt,CDR3aa
TRBD1,many,TRBJ1-6,TRBV2,TGTGCCAGCAGTGAAGGGACAGGCCGGAATTCACCCCTCCACTTT,CASSEGTGRNSPLHF
TRBD1,many,TRBJ1-5,TRBV9,TGTGCCAGCAGCGTAGAGGGGGCCCCCAATCAGCCCCAGCATTTT,CASSVEGAPNQPQHF
TRBD1,few,TRBJ1-2,TRBV6-5,TGTGCCAGCAGAGCAGGGGGTAGTTATGGCTACACCTTC,CASRAGGSYGYTF
-,-,TRBJ1-5,TRBV15,TGTGCCACCAGCAGAGATACCGACAACAATCAGCCCCAGCATTTT,CATSRDTDNNQPQHF
-,-,TRBJ1-3,TRBV11-2,TGTGCCAGCAGCTTACAGGACTCTGGAAACACCATATATTTT,CASSLQDSGNTIYF
TRBD1,few,TRBJ2-7,TRBV20-1,TGCAGTGTCCCGTTGGGACAGGGGGTAAGGAACGAGCAGTACTTC,CSVPLGQGVRNEQYF
TRBD1,many,TRBJ2-5,TRBV20-1,TGCAGTGCTAGAGAGGGGGACAGGGTTGGAGAGACCCAGTACTTC,CSAREGDRVGETQYF
TRBD1,many,TRBJ2-7,TRBV20-1,TGCAGTGCCCCCATGGACAGGCTCGTCAACGAGCAGTACTTC,CSAPMDRLVNEQYF
-,few,TRBJ1-1,TRBV6-5,TGTGCCAGCAGCCCTCGGACAGATGGAGCAGCTTTCTTT,CASSPRTDGAAFF
-,many,TRBJ1-6,TRBV19,TGTGCCAGTAGTATAGGTGGTTCACCCCTCCACTTT,CASSIGGSPLHF
-,once,TRBJ2-2,TRBV7-9,TGTGCCAGCAGCTTTTGGAGTTGGGGCGAGGGGGCCGGGGAGCTGTTTTTT,CASSFWSWGEGAGELFF
-,-,TRBJ2-2,TRBV6-5,TGTGCCAGCAGTTACTCTACTAGCCGGGCCGGGGAGCTGTTTTTT,CASSYSTSRAGELFF
-,many,TRBJ2-6,TRBV9,TGTGCCAGCAGCACGTCCGTGGGGGCTGGGGCCAACGTCCTGACTTTC,CASSTSVGAGANVLTF
-,-,TRBJ2-5,TRBV10-2,TGCGCCATCTCCATTGGGCTGACAGTACTAGAGACCCAGTACTTC,CAISIGLTVLETQYF
-,-,TRBJ1-1,TRBV9,TGTGCCAGCTTAGCGAAGGCCATGAACACTGAAGCTTTCTTT,CASLAKAMNTEAFF
TRBD1,few,TRBJ2-7,TRBV2,TGTGCCACCCTAAGGACAGGGGGGAACTCCTACGAGCAGTACTTC,CATLRTGGNSYEQYF
-,-,TRBJ1-2,TRBV15,TGTGCCACCAGCAGAGTGTCTGGGCTCATCTATGGCTACACCTTC,CATSRVSGLIYGYTF
-,once,TRBJ2-5,TRBV20-1,TGCAGTGCCACCGCGGACCCGAGGGAATCAGAAGAGACCCAGTACTTC,CSATADPRESEETQYF
-,many,TRBJ2-2,TRBV7-9,TGTGCCAGCAGCCGGGACGCGAACACCGGGGAGCTGTTTTTT,CASSRDANTGELFF
TRBD1,-,TRBJ1-1,TRBV10-3,TGTGCCCTCAAGGGACAGGGGAGGAACACTGAAGCTTTCTTT,CALKGQGRNTEAFF
-,few,TRBJ1-5,TRBV7-3,TGTGCCAGCAGCTTACCCCCCCCCCACAGGGACAATCAGCCCCAGCATTTT,CASSLPPPHRDNQPQHF
TRBD1,many,TRBJ1-6,TRBV12-3/TRBV12-4,TGTGCCAGCAGTGGGGAGGACAGGGAGGATTCACCCCTCCACTTT,CASSGEDREDSPLHF
-,once,TRBJ1-4,TRBV4-1,TGCGCCAGCAGCCAAGATGAAGGTTTCCAAGGGGAAAAACTGTTTTTT,CASSQDEGFQGEKLFF
-,many,TRBJ1-1,TRBV12-3/TRBV12-4,TGTGCCAGCAGTTTAGGGTCATTGGGGGTAGAAGCTTTCTTT,CASSLGSLGVEAFF
-,-,TRBJ2-7,TRBV20-1,TGCAGTGCTAGAGATAAGGAGGGAGCCCCCTACGAGCAGTACTTC,CSARDKEGAPYEQYF
-,many,TRBJ1-4,TRBV7-8,TGTGCCAGCAGCTTAGGAAACAGCCTCAATGAAAAACTGTTTTTT,CASSLGNSLNEKLFF
-,-,TRBJ1-1,TRBV29-1,TGCAGCAGCAGACACGGCTCAAACACTGAAGCTTTCTTT,CSSRHGSNTEAFF
-,many,TRBJ1-1,TRBV25-1,TGTGCCAGCAGTGAATTCGACGGGGGATGGGAAGCTTTCTTT,CASSEFDGGWEAFF
TRBD2,-,TRBJ2-7,TRBV29-1,TGCAGCGGGTTAGCGGGAATCTACGAGCAGTACTTC,CSGLAGIYEQYF
TRBD2,-,TRBJ2-7,TRBV9,TGTGCCAGCAGTACCCCTCTAGCGGGAGGGCCTAGGGCCTACGAGCAGTACTTC,CASSTPLAGGPRAYEQYF
-,many,TRBJ2-5,TRBV9,TGTGCCAGCAGCGAGGAGGGGCTCCAAGAGACCCAGTACTTC,CASSEEGLQETQYF
TRBD1,-,TRBJ1-1,TRBV29-1,TGCAGCGTGGCACCATACAGGGGACCGAACACTGAAGCTTTCTTT,CSVAPYRGPNTEAFF
TRBD2,many,TRBJ2-5,TRBV7-9,TGTGCCAGCGACGGGACTAGCGGGAGAGAGACCCAGTACTTC,CASDGTSGRETQYF
-,-,TRBJ2-5,TRBV7-9,TGTGCCAGCAGTTTAATACCGGACCGAGAGACCCAGTACTTC,CASSLIPDRETQYF
TRBD1,once,TRBJ2-7,TRBV10-2,TGCGCCACAATGCAAGCAGGGGGCCACGAGCAGTACTTC,CATMQAGGHEQYF
-,-,TRBJ1-5,TRBV10-3,TGTGCCATCAGTGAACTTACATCAGGGAGGGGACAGCCCCAGCATTTT,CAISELTSGRGQPQHF
-,-,TRBJ1-5,TRBV7-2,TGTGCCAGCAGCCCCGGTGGGGACTTGCCCCAGCATTTT,CASSPGGDLPQHF
TRBD2,-,TRBJ2-2,TRBV9,TGTGCCAGCAGCGTTAGCGGGAGGCCCAACACCGGGGAGCTGTTTTTT,CASSVSGRPNTGELFF
-,many,TRBJ2-7,TRBV29-1,TGCAGCGTTGAAAGCGGGCCTCCCCACGAGCAGTACTTC,CSVESGPPHEQYF
TRBD1,many,TRBJ2-7,TRBV7-2,TGTGCCAGCAGCTTGGTTCGACAGGGCTACGAGCAGTACTTC,CASSLVRQGYEQYF
-,once,TRBJ2-2,TRBV15,TGTGCCACCAGCAGACAAACGAACACCGGGGAGCTGTTTTTT,CATSRQTNTGELFF
-,-,TRBJ1-1,TRBV9,TGTGCCCACCCGGGACAAGGCACTGAAGCTTTCTTT,CAHPGQGTEAFF
TRBD1,many,TRBJ1-2,TRBV2,TGTGCCAGCAGTGTAGGACAGGGAGTCTATGGCTACACCTTC,CASSVGQGVYGYTF
-,-,TRBJ1-1,TRBV11-2,TGTGCCAGCAGCCCTCGGGACTATGCCCTCGGGGCTTTCTTT,CASSPRDYALGAFF
-,many,TRBJ1-1,TRBV29-1,TGCAGCGCCAATTGGGGCACTGAAGCTTTCTTT,CSANWGTEAFF
-,-,TRBJ1-1,TRBV19,TGTGCCAGTAGTCCTGGGACGCTCGAAGCTTTCTTT,CASSPGTLEAFF
-,-,TRBJ2-6,TRBV28,TGTGCCAGCAGCCCTACCCCGGACAGAACTTTC,CASSPTPDRTF
-,-,TRBJ1-4,TRBV7-9,TGTGCCAGCAGCCAAGATCGTATGAATGAGGGAAAACTGTTTTTT,CASSQDRMNEGKLFF